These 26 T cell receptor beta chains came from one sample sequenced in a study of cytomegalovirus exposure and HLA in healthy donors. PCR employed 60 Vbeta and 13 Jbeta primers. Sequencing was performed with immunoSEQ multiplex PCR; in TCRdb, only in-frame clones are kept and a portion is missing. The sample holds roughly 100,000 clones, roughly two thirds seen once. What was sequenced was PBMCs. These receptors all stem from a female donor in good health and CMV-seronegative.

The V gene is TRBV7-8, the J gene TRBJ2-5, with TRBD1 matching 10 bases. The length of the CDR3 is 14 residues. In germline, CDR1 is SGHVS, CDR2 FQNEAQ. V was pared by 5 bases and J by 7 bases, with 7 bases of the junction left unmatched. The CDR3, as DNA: TGTGCCAGCAGCCCGACAGGGGGCGCCGCGACCCAGTACTTC. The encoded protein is CASSPTGGAATQYF.

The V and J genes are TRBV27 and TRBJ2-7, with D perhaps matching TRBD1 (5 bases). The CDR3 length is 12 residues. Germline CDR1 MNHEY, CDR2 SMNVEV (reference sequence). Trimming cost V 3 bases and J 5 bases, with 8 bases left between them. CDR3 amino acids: CASSLLGDEQYF. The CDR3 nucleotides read TGTGCCAGCAGTTTGCTAGGGGACGAGCAGTACTTC.

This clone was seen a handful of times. The chain's CDR3 is CASSQDPIGSYNEQFF. CDR3 nucleotides: TGTGCCAGCAGCCAAGATCCAATTGGGAGTTACAATGAGCAGTTCTTC. The chain has TRBV4-2 and TRBJ2-1; possibly TRBD2 for D (5 bases). The CDR3 is 16 residues long. Deletions cut 0 bases from V and 4 bases from J, with 13 bases between. Germline V CDR1 and CDR2: LGHNA, YNFKEQ.

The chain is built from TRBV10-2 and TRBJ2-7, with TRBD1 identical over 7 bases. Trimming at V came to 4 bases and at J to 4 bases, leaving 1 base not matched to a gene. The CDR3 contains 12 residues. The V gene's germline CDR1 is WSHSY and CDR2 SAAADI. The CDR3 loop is CASSVQGYEQYF. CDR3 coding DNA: TGCGCCAGCAGTGTACAGGGGTACGAGCAGTACTTC.

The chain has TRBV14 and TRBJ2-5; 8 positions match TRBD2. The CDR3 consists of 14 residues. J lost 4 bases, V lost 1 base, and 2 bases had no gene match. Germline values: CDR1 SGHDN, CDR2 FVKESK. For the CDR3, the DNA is TGTGCCAGCAGCCAAGCCCTAGCGGGAGAGACCCAGTACTTC. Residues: CASSQALAGETQYF.

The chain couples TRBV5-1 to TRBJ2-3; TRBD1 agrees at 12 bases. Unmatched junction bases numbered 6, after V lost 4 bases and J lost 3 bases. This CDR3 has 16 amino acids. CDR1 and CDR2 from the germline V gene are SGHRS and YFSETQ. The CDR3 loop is CASSRRDRGLTDTQYF. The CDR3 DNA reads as TGCGCCAGCAGCCGACGGGACAGGGGGCTTACAGATACGCAGTATTTT.

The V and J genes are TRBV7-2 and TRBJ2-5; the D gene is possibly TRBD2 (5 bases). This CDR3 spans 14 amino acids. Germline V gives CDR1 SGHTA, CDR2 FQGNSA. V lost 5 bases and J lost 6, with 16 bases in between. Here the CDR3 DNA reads TGTGCCAGCAGCGCCTCTGTTGGGAGCAAGACCCAGTACTTC. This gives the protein CASSASVGSKTQYF.

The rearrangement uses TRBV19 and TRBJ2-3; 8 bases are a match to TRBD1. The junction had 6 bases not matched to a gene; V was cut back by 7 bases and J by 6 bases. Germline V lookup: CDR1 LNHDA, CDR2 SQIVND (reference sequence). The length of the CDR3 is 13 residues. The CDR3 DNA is TGTGCCAGTACCACAGGGGGTCAGGATACGCAGTATTTT. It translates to CASTTGGQDTQYF.

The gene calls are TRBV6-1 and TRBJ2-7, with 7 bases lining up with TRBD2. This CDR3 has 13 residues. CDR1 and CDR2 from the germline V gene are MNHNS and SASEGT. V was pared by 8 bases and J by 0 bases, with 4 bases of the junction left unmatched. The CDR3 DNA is TGTGCCAGCGCGCGGGAGCTCTCCTACGAGCAGTACTTC. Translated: CASARELSYEQYF.

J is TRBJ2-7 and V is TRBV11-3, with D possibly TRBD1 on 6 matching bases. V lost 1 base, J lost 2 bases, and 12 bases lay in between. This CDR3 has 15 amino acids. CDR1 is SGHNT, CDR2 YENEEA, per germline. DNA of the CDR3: TGTGCCAGCAGCTTAGGACGGGACATTCCCTACGAGCAGTACTTC. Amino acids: CASSLGRDIPYEQYF.

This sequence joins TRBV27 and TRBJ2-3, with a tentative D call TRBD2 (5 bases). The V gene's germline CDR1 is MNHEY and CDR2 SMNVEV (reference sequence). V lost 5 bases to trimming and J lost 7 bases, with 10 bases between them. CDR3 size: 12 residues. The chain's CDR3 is CASSPYGNTQYF. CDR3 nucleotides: TGTGCCAGCAGTCCCTACGGGAATACGCAGTATTTT.

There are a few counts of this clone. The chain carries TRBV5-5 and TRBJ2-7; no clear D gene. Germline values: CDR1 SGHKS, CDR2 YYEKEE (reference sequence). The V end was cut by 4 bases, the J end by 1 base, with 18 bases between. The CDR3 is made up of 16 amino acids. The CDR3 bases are TGTGCCAGCAGCCCTAATAGACTCCTCCAGTCCTACGAGCAGTACTTC. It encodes CASSPNRLLQSYEQYF.

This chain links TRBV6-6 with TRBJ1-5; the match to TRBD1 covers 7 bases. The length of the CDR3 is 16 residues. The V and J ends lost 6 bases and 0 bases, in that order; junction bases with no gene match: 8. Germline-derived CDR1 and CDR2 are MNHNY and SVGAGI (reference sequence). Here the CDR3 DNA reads TGTGCCAGCAGCCACAGGACAGGTTATAGCAATCAGCCCCAGCATTTT. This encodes CASSHRTGYSNQPQHF.

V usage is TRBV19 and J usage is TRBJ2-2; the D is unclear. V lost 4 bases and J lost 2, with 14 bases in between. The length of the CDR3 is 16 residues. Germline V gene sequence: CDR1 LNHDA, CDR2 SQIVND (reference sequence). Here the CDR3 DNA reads TGTGCCAGTAGTACAGACCGTGCGGCCAACACCGGGGAGCTGTTTTTT. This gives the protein CASSTDRAANTGELFF.

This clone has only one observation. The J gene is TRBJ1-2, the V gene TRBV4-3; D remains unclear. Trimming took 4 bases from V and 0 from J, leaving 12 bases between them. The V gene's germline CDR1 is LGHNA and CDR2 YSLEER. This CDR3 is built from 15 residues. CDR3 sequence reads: CASSPWEMANYGYTF. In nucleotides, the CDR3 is TGCGCCAGCAGCCCCTGGGAGATGGCTAACTATGGCTACACCTTC.

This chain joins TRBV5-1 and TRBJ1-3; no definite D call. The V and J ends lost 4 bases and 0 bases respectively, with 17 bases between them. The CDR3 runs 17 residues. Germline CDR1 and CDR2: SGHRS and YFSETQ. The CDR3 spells CASSQRPTPSSGNTIYF. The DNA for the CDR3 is TGCGCCAGCAGCCAACGTCCGACTCCCAGCTCTGGAAACACCATATATTTT.

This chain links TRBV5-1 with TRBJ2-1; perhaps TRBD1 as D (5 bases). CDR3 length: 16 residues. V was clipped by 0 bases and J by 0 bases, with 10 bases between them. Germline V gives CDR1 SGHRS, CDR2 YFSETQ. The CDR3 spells CASSLARQGSYNEQFF. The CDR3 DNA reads TGCGCCAGCAGCTTGGCGCGGCAGGGCTCCTACAATGAGCAGTTCTTC.

CDR3 in amino acids: CASSLMGLSSTEAFF. DNA for the CDR3: TGCGCCAGCAGCTTGATGGGCCTGTCGAGCACTGAAGCTTTCTTT. This sequence joins TRBV5-1 and TRBJ1-1; the D is unclear. Trimming took 1 base from V and 4 from J, leaving 14 bases between them. The CDR3 covers 15 residues. Germline V gene data show CDR1 as SGHRS and CDR2 as YFSETQ.

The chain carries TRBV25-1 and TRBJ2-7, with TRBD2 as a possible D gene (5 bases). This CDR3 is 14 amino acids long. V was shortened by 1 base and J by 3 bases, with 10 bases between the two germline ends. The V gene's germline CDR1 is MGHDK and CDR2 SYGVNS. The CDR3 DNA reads TGTGCCAGCAGTGAATCGATGGGAGTCTACGAGCAGTACTTC. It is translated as CASSESMGVYEQYF.

CDR3 coding DNA: TGTGCCACCAGCAGAGAGGGGGGACAGGGGGGCCCTCCGTCTAAGGCTTTCTTT. Protein product: CATSREGGQGGPPSKAFF. The rearrangement joins TRBV15 to TRBJ1-1; the match to TRBD1 covers 11 bases. The CDR3 sequence is 18 residues long. V gave up 0 bases and J gave up 11 bases; unmatched junction bases: 17. Per germline, CDR1 LNHNV and CDR2 YYDKDF (reference sequence).

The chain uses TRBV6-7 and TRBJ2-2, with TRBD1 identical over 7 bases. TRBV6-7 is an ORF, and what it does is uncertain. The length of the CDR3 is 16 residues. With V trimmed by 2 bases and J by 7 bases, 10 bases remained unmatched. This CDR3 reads CASSYPDRARNGELFF. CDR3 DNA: TGTGCCAGCAGTTACCCCGACAGGGCTAGGAACGGGGAGCTGTTTTTT.

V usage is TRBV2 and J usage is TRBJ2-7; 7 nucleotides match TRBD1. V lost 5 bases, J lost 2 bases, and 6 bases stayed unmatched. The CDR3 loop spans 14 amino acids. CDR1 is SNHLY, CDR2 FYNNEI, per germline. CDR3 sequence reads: CASSYDRAAYEQYF. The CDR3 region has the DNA TGTGCCAGCAGTTACGACAGGGCCGCCTACGAGCAGTACTTC.

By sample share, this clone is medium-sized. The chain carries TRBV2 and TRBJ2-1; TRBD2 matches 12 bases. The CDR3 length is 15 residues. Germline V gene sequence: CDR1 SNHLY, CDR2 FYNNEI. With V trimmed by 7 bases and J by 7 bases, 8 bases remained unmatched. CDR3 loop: CASNPGLAGKNEQFF. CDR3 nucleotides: TGTGCCAGCAACCCCGGACTAGCGGGAAAAAATGAGCAGTTCTTC. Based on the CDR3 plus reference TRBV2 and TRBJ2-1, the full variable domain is EPEVTQTPSHQVTQMGQEVILRCVPISNHLYFYWYRQILGQKVEFLVSFYNNEISEKSEIFDDQFSVERPDGSNFTLKIRSTKLEDSAMYFCASNPGLAGKNEQFFGPGTRLTVL.

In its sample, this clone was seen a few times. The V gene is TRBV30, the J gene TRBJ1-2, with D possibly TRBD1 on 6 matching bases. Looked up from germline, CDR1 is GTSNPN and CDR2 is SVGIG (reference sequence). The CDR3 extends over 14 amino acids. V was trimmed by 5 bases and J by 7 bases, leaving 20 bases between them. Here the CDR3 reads CAWSAGRGTGGYTF. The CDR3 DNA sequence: TGTGCCTGGTCCGCCGGGAGGGGGACTGGTGGCTACACCTTC.

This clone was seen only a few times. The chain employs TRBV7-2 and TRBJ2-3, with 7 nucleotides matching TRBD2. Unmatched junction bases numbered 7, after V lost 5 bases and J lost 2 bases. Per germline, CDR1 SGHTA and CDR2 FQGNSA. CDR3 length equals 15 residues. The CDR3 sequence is CASSPGLPTTDTQYF. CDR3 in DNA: TGTGCCAGCAGCCCGGGACTACCAACCACAGATACGCAGTATTTT. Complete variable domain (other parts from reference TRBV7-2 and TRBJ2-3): GAGVSQSPSNKVTEKGKDVELRCDPISGHTALYWYRQSLGQGLEFLIYFQGNSAPDKSGLPSDRFSAERTGGSVSTLTIQRTQQEDSAVYLCASSPGLPTTDTQYFGPGTRLTVL.

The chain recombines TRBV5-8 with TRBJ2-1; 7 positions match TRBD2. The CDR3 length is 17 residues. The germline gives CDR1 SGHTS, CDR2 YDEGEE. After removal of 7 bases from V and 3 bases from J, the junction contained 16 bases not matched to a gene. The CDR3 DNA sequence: TGTGCCAGCGTAGGCGGGAGAATAAGTTGGGACTACAATGAGCAGTTCTTC. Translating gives CASVGGRISWDYNEQFF. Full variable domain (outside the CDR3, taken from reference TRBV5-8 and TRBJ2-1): EAGVTQSPTHLIKTRGQQATLRCSPISGHTSVYWYQQALGLGLQFLLWYDEGEERNRGNFPPRFSGRQFPNYSSELNVNALELEDSALYLCASVGGRISWDYNEQFFGPGTRLTVL.